Following are 27 T cell receptor beta chains from one sample sequenced in a study of CD8 T cells in ankylosing spondylitis. TCRdb reprocessed the 5' RACE reads with MiXCR, giving one entry per CDR3 protein. The repertoire holds 300,000 to 350,000 distinct CDR3 sequences, with about 14% as singletons. Sequencing input: blood, either unsorted or a sorted T cell fraction (not recorded which). The receptors derive from a male donor with ankylosing spondylitis or in good health (not recorded which).

V gene TRBV6-1 combines with J gene TRBJ2-1; 8 positions match TRBD2. The CDR3 is 13 residues long. V was pared by 11 bases and J by 10 bases, with 13 bases of the junction left unmatched. Germline V gene sequence: CDR1 MNHNS, CDR2 SASEGT. CDR3 amino acids: CAASREGPGEQFF. In nucleotides, the CDR3 is TGTGCCGCCTCCCGGGAGGGCCCGGGGGAGCAGTTCTTC.

The chain links TRBV20-1 to TRBJ1-5; no definite D call. V was cut by 0 bases and J by 4 bases, with 7 bases left in between. The germline CDR1 and CDR2 sequences are DFQATT and SNEGSKA (reference sequence). CDR3 length: 13 residues. The CDR3 sequence is CSARDRLNQPQHF. The CDR3 coding sequence is TGCAGTGCTAGAGATCGGCTTAATCAGCCCCAGCATTTT.

This clonotype has just a few counts. This chain connects TRBV7-9 to TRBJ2-2; 9 positions match TRBD2. Per the germline V gene, CDR1 is SEHNR and CDR2 is FQNEAQ (reference sequence). This CDR3 comprises 15 residues. J gave up 6 bases and V 6 bases, and 8 bases lay outside the gene matches. The CDR3 DNA sequence: TGTGCCAGCAGTCTTAGCGGGAGTGCAGCCGGGGAGCTGTTTTTT. Protein sequence: CASSLSGSAAGELFF.

This clonotype was observed a handful of times. The chain has TRBV11-2 and TRBJ2-5; 10 positions agree with TRBD2. The CDR3 is 13 amino acids. Unmatched junction bases numbered 3, after V lost 10 bases and J lost 1 base. Germline V gives CDR1 SGHAT, CDR2 FQNNGV. CDR3 loop: CAIRTSGQETQYF. The CDR3 region has the DNA TGTGCCATCCGGACTAGCGGCCAAGAGACCCAGTACTTC.

The sample holds a few counts of this clonotype. The chain is built from TRBV20-1 and TRBJ2-1; D uncertain. The CDR3 loop spans 13 amino acids. CDR1 and CDR2 from the germline V gene are DFQATT and SNEGSKA (reference sequence). Trimming stripped 3 bases from V and 11 bases from J, with 17 bases between. The CDR3 DNA reads as TGCAGTGCTAGGCCCACCCCCCGAGGTCAGCAGTTCTTC. This gives the protein CSARPTPRGQQFF.

The CDR3 DNA reads TGCGCCAGCAGTCCTCGAGGTACAGAGAACACTGAAGCTTTCTTT. It encodes CASSPRGTENTEAFF. The gene calls are TRBV5-1 and TRBJ1-1; D unresolved. Germline V gene data show CDR1 as SGHRS and CDR2 as YFSETQ. The ends were cut back, 5 bases at V and 1 base at J, with 15 bases in the middle. The CDR3 extends over 15 amino acids.

The chain joins TRBV5-1 to TRBJ2-3; D is possibly TRBD2 (5 bases). Trimming took 5 bases from V and 5 from J, leaving 15 bases between them. CDR3 size: 14 residues. Germline lookup yields CDR1 SGHRS and CDR2 YFSETQ. This CDR3 reads CASRDSLGGDTQYF. The CDR3 DNA follows: TGCGCCAGCAGGGACTCGCTTGGTGGAGATACGCAGTATTTT.

The chain combines TRBV5-1 with TRBJ2-1; D may be TRBD2 (6 bases). This CDR3 region has 13 residues. V lost 4 bases and J 8 bases, leaving 13 bases between the germline ends. Looked up from germline, CDR1 is SGHRS and CDR2 is YFSETQ. This CDR3 is CASSPGTGDEQFF. As DNA, the CDR3 is TGCGCCAGCAGCCCGGGGACTGGGGATGAGCAGTTCTTC.

The chain couples TRBV29-1 to TRBJ2-7; D might be TRBD1 (8 bases). Germline V gives CDR1 SQVTM, CDR2 ANQGSEA. CDR3 length: 11 residues. Here the CDR3 reads CIVIQGGEQYF. The CDR3 DNA sequence: TGCATCGTAATACAGGGGGGGGAGCAGTACTTC.

The chain recombines TRBV12-3 or TRBV12-4 with TRBJ2-3; D gene ambiguous. The CDR3 runs 13 residues. Between the trimmed V and J ends, which lost 8 bases and 2 bases, there was a span of 11 bases. CDR3 amino acids: CASAGTATDTQYF. The CDR3 DNA is TGTGCCAGCGCTGGAACTGCCACAGATACGCAGTATTTT.

This chain links TRBV7-8 with TRBJ1-5, with D possibly being TRBD1 (5 bases). V was cut by 6 bases and J by 0 bases, with 15 bases left in between. The CDR3 has 16 amino acids. Germline assignment: CDR1 SGHVS and CDR2 FQNEAQ. CDR3 protein: CASRPKPGLSNQPQHF. In DNA, the CDR3 is TGTGCCAGCAGGCCGAAGCCGGGACTTAGCAATCAGCCCCAGCATTTT.

The chain recombines TRBV12-3 or TRBV12-4 with TRBJ2-5, with TRBD2 identical over 7 bases. After removal of 4 bases from V and 3 bases from J, the junction contained 5 bases not matched to a gene. This CDR3 is built from 14 residues. The CDR3 loop reads CASSSGGRKETQYF. DNA of the CDR3: TGTGCCAGCAGTTCGGGCGGGAGAAAAGAGACCCAGTACTTC.

This clonotype has a count of ten or more. The chain has TRBV5-1 and TRBJ2-1; possibly TRBD2 for D (7 bases). V lost 0 bases to trimming and J lost 3 bases, with 16 bases between them. The CDR3 covers 17 residues. CDR1 and CDR2 from the germline V gene are SGHRS and YFSETQ. The CDR3 DNA is TGCGCCAGCAGCTTGGAAGCTGGGGGGGCATACTACAATGAGCAGTTCTTC. Translating gives CASSLEAGGAYYNEQFF.

This rearrangement joins TRBV29-1 to TRBJ2-1; D gene ambiguous. V lost 1 base and J lost 5, with 6 bases in between. Germline-derived CDR1 and CDR2 are SQVTM and ANQGSEA. CDR3 length equals 12 residues. CDR3: CSVEAFHNEQFF. CDR3 sequence (DNA): TGCAGCGTTGAAGCTTTCCACAATGAGCAGTTCTTC.

This clonotype was detected only a few times. The J gene is TRBJ2-5, the V gene TRBV6-5; a possible D gene is TRBD2 (5 bases). V was pared by 4 bases and J by 4 bases, with 13 bases between. This CDR3 has 14 amino acids. Germline V lookup: CDR1 MNHEY, CDR2 SVGAGI. CDR3 loop: CASSSGRGRETQYF. CDR3 coding DNA: TGTGCCAGCAGTTCGGGCCGTGGGAGAGAGACCCAGTACTTC.

This clonotype occurred a few times. J is TRBJ2-4 and V is TRBV20-1, with TRBD2 matching 14 bases. The V gene's germline CDR1 is DFQATT and CDR2 SNEGSKA (reference sequence). The CDR3 loop spans 16 amino acids. J lost 8 bases, V lost 5 bases, and 11 bases had no gene match. The CDR3 DNA reads as TGCAGTGCTGGACCGGGACTAGCGGGAGATCGGGACATTCAGTACTTC. Translated, it gives CSAGPGLAGDRDIQYF.

The chain has TRBV6-7 and TRBJ2-7, with TRBD1 as a possible D gene (6 bases). TRBV6-7 is flagged as an ORF with uncertain function. Trimming cost V 6 bases and J 4 bases, with 19 bases left between them. The CDR3 extends over 15 amino acids. Here the CDR3 DNA reads TGTGCCAGCAGCTCTTCCGGGACACCCAAATACGAGCAGTACTTC. Translation gives CASSSSGTPKYEQYF.

The chain carries TRBV6-1 and TRBJ1-6; TRBD1 matches 8 bases. V was clipped by 5 bases and J by 9 bases; unmatched bases: 6. CDR3 length: 14 residues. From germline, CDR1 is MNHNS and CDR2 SASEGT. The CDR3 sequence is CASSRQGKTSPLHF. The CDR3, as DNA: TGTGCCAGCAGTCGACAGGGGAAGACTTCACCCCTCCACTTT.

This clonotype was found a few times. The rearrangement links TRBV4-1 to TRBJ2-2; 11 bases are a match to TRBD2. CDR1 MGHRA and CDR2 YSYEKL come from the germline V gene. The CDR3 runs 19 residues. Trimming took 1 base from V and 5 from J; bases not matched to a gene: 12. CDR3 sequence: CASSQVGLAAFFGTGELFF. The DNA of the CDR3 is TGCGCCAGCAGCCAAGTGGGACTAGCGGCCTTTTTCGGAACCGGGGAGCTGTTTTTT.

This clonotype has more than one count but fewer than ten. The gene calls are TRBV20-1 and TRBJ2-3; a weak D match, TRBD1 (5 bases). With 3 bases removed from V and 4 bases from J, the gap between germline ends came to 14 bases. The CDR3 is 14 amino acids. Germline V gene lookup returns CDR1 DFQATT and CDR2 SNEGSKA (reference sequence). CDR3 sequence reads: CSASGPGSADTQYF. Written as DNA, the CDR3 is TGCAGTGCTAGTGGCCCAGGGTCGGCAGATACGCAGTATTTT.

This clonotype was seen only a few times. The J gene is TRBJ2-3, the V gene TRBV6-4; 11 bases align to TRBD2. Trimming cost V 5 bases and J 4 bases; bases outside gene matches: 5. The CDR3 totals 15 residues. Germline CDR1 reads MRHNA; CDR2 reads SNTAGT. CDR3 region: CASSLLAGEADTQYF. CDR3 DNA: TGTGCCAGCAGTTTACTAGCGGGAGAGGCAGATACGCAGTATTTT.

This clonotype has ten or more counts. The rearrangement joins TRBV3-1 to TRBJ2-1, with no clear D. V lost 2 bases and J 0 bases, leaving 11 bases between the germline ends. Germline CDR1 and CDR2: LGHDT and YNNKEL (reference sequence). The CDR3 extends over 16 amino acids. CDR3 amino acids: CASSQQLRNSYNEQFF. CDR3 coding DNA: TGTGCCAGCAGCCAACAACTTCGGAACTCCTACAATGAGCAGTTCTTC.

The gene calls are TRBV5-1 and TRBJ2-2; 7 bases match TRBD2. CDR1 SGHRS and CDR2 YFSETQ come from the germline V gene. Germline trimming cut 0 bases from V and 4 bases from J; bases unmatched to any gene: 6. The CDR3 contains 16 residues. The CDR3 loop reads CASSLVPGGSTGELFF. DNA for the CDR3: TGCGCCAGCAGCTTGGTTCCGGGGGGAAGCACCGGGGAGCTGTTTTTT.

V and J are TRBV4-1 and TRBJ2-1; 15 nucleotides agree with TRBD2. V gave up 1 base and J gave up 7 bases; unmatched junction bases: 5. Germline CDR1 reads MGHRA; CDR2 reads YSYEKL. The CDR3 is made up of 17 amino acids. CDR3 sequence: CASSQGTSGRAGNEQFF. CDR3 bases: TGCGCCAGCAGCCAAGGGACTAGCGGGAGGGCCGGGAATGAGCAGTTCTTC.

In its sample, this clonotype was seen a few times. The V gene is TRBV20-1, the J gene TRBJ2-7; weak D call: TRBD2 (7 bases). The CDR3 sequence is 14 residues long. Trimming shortened V by 5 bases and J by 5 bases, and 19 bases separated the two germline ends. Germline CDR1 reads DFQATT; CDR2 reads SNEGSKA (reference sequence). CDR3 nucleotides: TGCAGTGCTTCCTCGGGGGGCGAATCCCACGAGCAGTACTTC. Translated, it gives CSASSGGESHEQYF.

V and J are TRBV4-1 and TRBJ1-1; the D gene is possibly TRBD1 (6 bases). The germline V and J ends were trimmed by 2 bases and 3 bases, with 10 bases remaining between them. CDR3 size: 14 residues. CDR1 and CDR2 from the germline V gene are MGHRA and YSYEKL. The CDR3 loop reads CASSQQGLDTEAFF. The CDR3 bases are TGCGCCAGCAGCCAACAGGGGTTGGACACTGAAGCTTTCTTT.

The J gene is TRBJ2-1, the V gene TRBV10-3; TRBD2 matches at 11 bases. The CDR3 has 18 amino acids. V shed 0 bases and J 3 bases; nucleotides not matched to a gene: 7. Per the germline V gene, CDR1 is ENHRY and CDR2 is SYGVKD. The CDR3 is CAISESLTSGSVYNEQFF. CDR3 nucleotides: TGTGCCATCAGTGAGTCTCTTACTAGCGGGAGTGTCTACAATGAGCAGTTCTTC.